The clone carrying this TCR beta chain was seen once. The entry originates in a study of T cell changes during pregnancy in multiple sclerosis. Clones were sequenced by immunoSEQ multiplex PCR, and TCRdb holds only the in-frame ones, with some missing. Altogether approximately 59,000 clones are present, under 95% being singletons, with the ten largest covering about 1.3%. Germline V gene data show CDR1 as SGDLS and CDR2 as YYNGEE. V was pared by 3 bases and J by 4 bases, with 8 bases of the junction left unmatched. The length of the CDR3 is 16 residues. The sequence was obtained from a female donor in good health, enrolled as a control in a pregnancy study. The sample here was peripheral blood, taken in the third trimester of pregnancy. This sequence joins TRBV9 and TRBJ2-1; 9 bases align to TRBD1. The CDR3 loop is CASSATGTGIYNEQFF. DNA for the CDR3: TGTGCCAGCAGCGCTACCGGGACAGGGATATACAATGAGCAGTTCTTC.